This record covers a single T cell receptor beta chain. The antigen remains unidentified. The data belong to a study of cytomegalovirus exposure and HLA in healthy donors. General observations from the study: Cytomegalovirus association was listed for about 160 TCR beta chains. Published work reported that the classifier diagnosed cytomegalovirus status with high specificity and sensitivity.

The protocol was immunoSEQ multiplex PCR, while the TCRdb copy is restricted to in-frame clones and leaves out a portion. The sample records 250,000 to 400,000 clones, around 90% being singletons. CDR1 and CDR2 from the germline V gene are LNHDA and SQIVND (reference sequence). Trimming stripped 6 bases from V and 6 bases from J, with 16 bases between. The CDR3 is 14 amino acids. Input material: PBMCs. This receptor was taken from a man aged 25-45 years in good health and CMV-seronegative. The chain joins TRBV19 to TRBJ2-3, with D perhaps TRBD2 (6 bases). CDR3 sequence (DNA): TGTGCCAGTAGCCGGGGGTTACTAGGGGATACGCAGTATTTT. Residues: CASSRGLLGDTQYF.